This T cell receptor beta chain came from a study of blood T cell repertoires in COVID-19. Overall study context: Sites across the United States, Italy and Spain contributed samples from acute and convalescent COVID-19. PBMCs, B-cell-depleted T cells, or T cells provided the cDNA or gDNA that made up the material.

The CDR3 sequence is 14 residues long. Looked up from germline, CDR1 is KGHSH and CDR2 is LQKENI. Germline trimming cut 5 bases from V and 6 bases from J; bases unmatched to any gene: 8. Authors' methods: Amplification with reference gene primers provided the estimates of nucleated cell counts. Data came from immunoSEQ multiplex PCR; TCRdb stores just in-frame clones and leaves some out. Clone size and V and J calls were adopted from that table, with D and trimming inferred from the DNA. This table holds 200,000 to 250,000 clones, roughly 80% found once. The V call is TRBV18, the J call TRBJ1-2; 8 bases match TRBD1. Sequenced input: peripheral blood. The clonotype was recovered from a woman in her 70s with acute or convalescent COVID-19. DNA for the CDR3: TGTGCCAGCTCAGGGGACAGGCGACGGAATGGCTACACCTTC. As protein: CASSGDRRRNGYTF.